Below, 18 T cell receptor beta chains from the same sample are listed, as sequenced in a study of shared clonotypes between healthy human individuals. Data came from immunoSEQ multiplex PCR; TCRdb stores just in-frame clones and leaves some out. The sample includes millions of clones, around nine tenths of them seen just once. The sample comprised naive CD4+ T cells sorted from blood. As to subset: CD45RA+ positively selected. The receptors here all came from a man aged 18 to 29 in good health.

The DNA for the CDR3 is TGCGCCAGTCGCTATAGGGGCCATGAGCAGTTCTTC. It encodes CASRYRGHEQFF. The chain combines TRBV23-1 with TRBJ2-1; TRBD1 might be the D (5 bases). Being an ORF, TRBV23-1 has a function that is uncertain. The length of the CDR3 is 12 residues. Trimming pared 9 bases from V and 8 bases from J, leaving 14 bases between.

V usage is TRBV6-5 and J usage is TRBJ2-5; 8 bases are a match to TRBD1. V shed 5 bases, J shed 4 bases, and the junction held 6 bases outside the gene matches. This CDR3 contains 14 residues. Germline V gene lookup returns CDR1 MNHEY and CDR2 SVGAGI. The CDR3 coding sequence is TGTGCCAGCAGTCGGACAGGGAATATAGAGACCCAGTACTTC. It is translated as CASSRTGNIETQYF.

The V call is TRBV19, the J call TRBJ2-3; 7 bases line up with TRBD1. The CDR3 loop spans 13 amino acids. After removal of 7 bases from V and 1 base from J, the junction contained 2 bases not matched to a gene. CDR1 LNHDA and CDR2 SQIVND come from the germline V gene (reference sequence). The CDR3 DNA is TGTGCCAGTAACAGGGGACGCACAGATACGCAGTATTTT. Its protein product is CASNRGRTDTQYF. The whole variable domain, filled in from reference TRBV19 and TRBJ2-3, reads DGGITQSPKYLFRKEGQNVTLSCEQNLNHDAMYWYRQDPGQGLRLIYYSQIVNDFQKGDIAEGYSVSREKKESFPLTVTSAQKNPTAFYLCASNRGRTDTQYFGPGTRLTVL.

The chain carries TRBV7-2 and TRBJ2-7; TRBD2 matches at 14 bases. The germline CDR1 and CDR2 sequences are SGHTA and FQGNSA. V lost 4 bases, J lost 6 bases, and 11 bases stayed unmatched. This CDR3 has 17 residues. The CDR3 bases are TGTGCCAGCAGCTCCTCCGGGACTAGCGGGAGTCGGGGCGAGCAGTACTTC. This codes for CASSSSGTSGSRGEQYF.

This clone was found once. The V gene is TRBV5-1, the J gene TRBJ2-1, with no clear D. The ends were cut back, 4 bases at V and 9 bases at J, with 11 bases in the middle. CDR1 is SGHRS, CDR2 YFSETQ, per germline. The CDR3 has 12 amino acids. The CDR3 is CASSPGQIEQFF. The CDR3 nucleotides read TGCGCCAGCAGCCCCGGCCAAATTGAGCAGTTCTTC.

This clone was seen only once. The rearrangement links TRBV6-4 to TRBJ2-3; 7 bases align to TRBD1. In germline, CDR1 is MRHNA, CDR2 SNTAGT. The CDR3 runs 15 residues. The ends lost 5 bases at V and 3 bases at J; junction bases unmatched: 8. CDR3 coding DNA: TGTGCCAGCAGTCAACAGGGGACGGGGACAGATACGCAGTATTTT. Its protein product is CASSQQGTGTDTQYF.

The chain recombines TRBV30 with TRBJ2-7, with 9 bases identical to TRBD2. Germline CDR1 and CDR2: GTSNPN and SVGIG (reference sequence). Germline trimming cut 4 bases from V and 0 bases from J; bases unmatched to any gene: 1. This CDR3 comprises 13 residues. Written as DNA, the CDR3 is TGTGCCTGGACTAGCGGGACCTCCTACGAGCAGTACTTC. Translated: CAWTSGTSYEQYF. Full variable domain (outside the CDR3, taken from reference TRBV30 and TRBJ2-7): SQTIHQWPATLVQPVGSPLSLECTVEGTSNPNLYWYRQAAGRGLQLLFYSVGIGQISSEVPQNLSASRPQDRQFILSSKKLLLSDSGFYLCAWTSGTSYEQYFGPGTRLTVT.

V is TRBV11-2 and J is TRBJ2-7; possibly TRBD1 or TRBD2 for D (6 bases each). This CDR3 is 12 amino acids long. Germline V lookup: CDR1 SGHAT, CDR2 FQNNGV. V was cut by 5 bases and J by 7 bases, with 12 bases left in between. The CDR3 spells CASSLGAGEQYF. CDR3 nucleotide sequence: TGTGCCAGCAGCCTGGGGGCGGGAGAGCAGTACTTC.

V usage is TRBV10-3 and J usage is TRBJ1-4; D is uncertain. V was clipped by 3 bases and J by 1 base, with 12 bases between them. The germline V gene has CDR1 ENHRY and CDR2 SYGVKD. The CDR3 totals 16 residues. The CDR3 nucleotides are TGTGCCATCAGTGATACCGGACGGGAAACTAATGAAAAACTGTTTTTT. Residues: CAISDTGRETNEKLFF.

V is TRBV9 and J is TRBJ2-3; D might be TRBD2 (6 bases). CDR3 length equals 14 residues. Germline V gene lookup returns CDR1 SGDLS and CDR2 YYNGEE. Trimming took off 4 bases at V and 2 bases at J, with 11 bases between the two ends. CDR3 sequence: CASSSSGFTDTQYF. CDR3 DNA sequence: TGTGCCAGCAGCTCAAGCGGGTTCACAGATACGCAGTATTTT.

The V call is TRBV2, the J call TRBJ1-1, with D maybe TRBD1 (6 bases). The CDR3 extends over 14 amino acids. V was trimmed by 5 bases and J by 4 bases, leaving 14 bases between them. From germline, CDR1 is SNHLY and CDR2 FYNNEI. CDR3 in DNA: TGTGCCAGCAGTACTCAGGGGCAGGGCACTGAAGCTTTCTTT. Its protein product is CASSTQGQGTEAFF.

The J gene is TRBJ2-2, the V gene TRBV5-4; D call uncertain. Trimming pared 0 bases from V and 3 bases from J, leaving 3 bases between. CDR1 and CDR2 (germline): SGHNT, YYREEE (reference sequence). The CDR3 covers 13 residues. CDR3 bases: TGTGCCAGCAGCTTGGTGCACACCGGGGAGCTGTTTTTT. This gives the protein CASSLVHTGELFF.

This clone showed up just once. The chain has TRBV6-5 and TRBJ1-3; D possibly corresponds to TRBD1 (6 bases). Germline V gene data show CDR1 as MNHEY and CDR2 as SVGAGI. The V and J ends lost 6 bases and 3 bases respectively, with 12 bases between them. CDR3 size: 14 residues. The CDR3 coding sequence is TGTGCCAGCAGATCAACAGGGCTTGGAAACACCATATATTTT. It is translated as CASRSTGLGNTIYF.

V and J are TRBV7-2 and TRBJ2-7, with no clear D. Looked up from germline, CDR1 is SGHTA and CDR2 is FQGNSA. Trimming took off 4 bases at V and 0 bases at J, with 13 bases between the two ends. This CDR3 is built from 15 residues. The CDR3 nucleotides read TGTGCCAGCAGCTCCTTTGGGTACAGCTCCTACGAGCAGTACTTC. Translated: CASSSFGYSSYEQYF.

About this clone: Other DNA variants within this sample encode the same CDR3. The chain has TRBV4-1 and TRBJ1-5; no firm D call. V was cut by 0 bases and J by 2 bases, with 11 bases left in between. This CDR3 has 16 residues. CDR1 and CDR2 from the germline V gene are MGHRA and YSYEKL. This chain's CDR3 is CASSQEGGLGNQPQHF. The CDR3 nucleotides are TGCGCCAGCAGCCAAGAGGGAGGGCTAGGCAATCAGCCCCAGCATTTT.

The chain links TRBV7-2 to TRBJ2-7; perhaps TRBD2 as D (6 bases). In germline, CDR1 is SGHTA, CDR2 FQGNSA. Trimming stripped 3 bases from V and 5 bases from J, with 11 bases between. The CDR3 has 13 residues. This CDR3 is CASSLGGGDEQYF. In nucleotides, the CDR3 is TGTGCCAGCAGCTTGGGGGGAGGAGACGAGCAGTACTTC.

The V call is TRBV19, the J call TRBJ2-7, with 10 bases aligning to TRBD2. The CDR3 sequence is 15 residues long. Germline V gene lookup returns CDR1 LNHDA and CDR2 SQIVND (reference sequence). Trimming at V came to 7 bases and at J to 3 bases, leaving 9 bases not matched to a gene. The CDR3: CASTPGLAESYEQYF. The CDR3 coding sequence is TGTGCCAGTACCCCTGGACTAGCGGAAAGCTACGAGCAGTACTTC.

The chain is built from TRBV18 and TRBJ2-5; no firm D call. The germline V gene encodes CDR1 KGHSH and CDR2 LQKENI. Trimming left V 3 bases short and J 8 bases short, with 13 bases between. The CDR3 covers 13 residues. CDR3 in amino acids: CASSPDRTSTQYF. CDR3 in DNA: TGTGCCAGCTCACCCGACCGGACGTCTACCCAGTACTTC.